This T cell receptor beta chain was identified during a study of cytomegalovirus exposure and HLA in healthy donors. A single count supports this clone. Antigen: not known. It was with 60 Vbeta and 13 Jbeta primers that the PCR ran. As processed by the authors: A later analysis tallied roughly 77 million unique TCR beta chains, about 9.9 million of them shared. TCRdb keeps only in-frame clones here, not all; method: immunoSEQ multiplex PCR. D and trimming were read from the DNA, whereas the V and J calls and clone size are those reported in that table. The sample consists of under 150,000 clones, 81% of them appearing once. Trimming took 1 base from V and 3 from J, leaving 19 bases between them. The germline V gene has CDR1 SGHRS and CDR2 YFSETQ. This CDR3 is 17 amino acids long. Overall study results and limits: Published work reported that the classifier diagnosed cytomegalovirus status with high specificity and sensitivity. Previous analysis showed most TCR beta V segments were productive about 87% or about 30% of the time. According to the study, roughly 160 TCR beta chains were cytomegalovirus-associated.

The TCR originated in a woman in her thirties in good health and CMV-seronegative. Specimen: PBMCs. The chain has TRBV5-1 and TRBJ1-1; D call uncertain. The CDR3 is CASSLSAAKGGYTEAFF. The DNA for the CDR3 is TGCGCCAGCAGCTTGTCCGCTGCCAAGGGCGGGTACACTGAAGCTTTCTTT. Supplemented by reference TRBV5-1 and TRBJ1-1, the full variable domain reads KAGVTQTPRYLIKTRGQQVTLSCSPISGHRSVSWYQQTPGQGLQFLFEYFSETQRNKGNFPGRFSGRQFSNSRSEMNVSTLELGDSALYLCASSLSAAKGGYTEAFFGQGTRLTVV.